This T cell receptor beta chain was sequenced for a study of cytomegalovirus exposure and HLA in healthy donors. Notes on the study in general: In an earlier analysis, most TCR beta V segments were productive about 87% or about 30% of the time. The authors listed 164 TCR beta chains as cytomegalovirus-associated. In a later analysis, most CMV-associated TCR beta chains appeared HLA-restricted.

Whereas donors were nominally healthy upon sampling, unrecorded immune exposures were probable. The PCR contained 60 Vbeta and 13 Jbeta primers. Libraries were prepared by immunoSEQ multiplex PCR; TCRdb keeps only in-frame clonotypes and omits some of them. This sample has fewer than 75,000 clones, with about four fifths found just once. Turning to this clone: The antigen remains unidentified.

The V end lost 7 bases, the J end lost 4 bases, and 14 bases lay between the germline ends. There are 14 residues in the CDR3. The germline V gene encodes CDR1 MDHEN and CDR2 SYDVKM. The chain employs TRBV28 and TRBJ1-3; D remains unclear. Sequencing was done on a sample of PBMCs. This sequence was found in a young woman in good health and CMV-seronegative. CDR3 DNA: TGTGCCAGCAAAAGTAACAGTCACGGAAACACCATATATTTT. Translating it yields CASKSNSHGNTIYF.